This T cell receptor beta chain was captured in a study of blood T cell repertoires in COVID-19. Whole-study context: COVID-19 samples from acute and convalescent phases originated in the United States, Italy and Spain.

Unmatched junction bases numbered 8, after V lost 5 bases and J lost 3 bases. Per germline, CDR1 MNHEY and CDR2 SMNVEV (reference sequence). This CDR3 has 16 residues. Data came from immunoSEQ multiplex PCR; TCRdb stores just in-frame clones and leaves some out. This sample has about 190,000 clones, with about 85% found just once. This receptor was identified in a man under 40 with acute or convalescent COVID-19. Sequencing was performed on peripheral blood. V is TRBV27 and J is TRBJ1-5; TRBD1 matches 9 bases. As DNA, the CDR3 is TGTGCCAGCAGTCCCCTCGGGGACAGGGACAATCAGCCCCAGCATTTT. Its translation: CASSPLGDRDNQPQHF.